The sequence of this T cell receptor (beta chain) was determined in a study of neurological immune-mediated disorders. This clonotype was seen ten or more times. Per germline, CDR1 SGHRS and CDR2 YFSETQ. The CDR3 sequence is 11 residues long. The germline V and J ends were trimmed by 5 bases and 7 bases, with 7 bases remaining between them. 5'RACE generated cDNA with 10-nucleotide random UMIs. Over 190 million TCR-beta sequences (from 15-18 subjects) were yielded by each sequencing run. TCRdb re-derived calls from the 5' RACE reads in MiXCR, one entry per CDR3 protein. The top ten hold around 3.2% of the sample, which has about 87,000 distinct CDR3 sequences, under 4.5% seen once.

This receptor was identified in a woman aged 50 to 65 with multiple sclerosis. Source material: PBMCs. This chain connects TRBV5-1 to TRBJ2-1; D remains unclear. The CDR3 nucleotides are TGCGCCAGCAGTATAGAAAATGAGCAGTTCTTC. Its translation: CASSIENEQFF.